These 3 T cell receptor beta chains were all obtained from the same sample, sequenced in a study of blood T cell repertoires in COVID-19. Some clones are missing from TCRdb's copy, which holds only in-frame ones; the method was immunoSEQ multiplex PCR. The sample lists about 100,000 clones; roughly 72% were seen once. The material sequenced was peripheral blood. These receptors were taken from a man older than 75 with acute or convalescent COVID-19.

This clone was seen only a few times. The rearrangement links TRBV9 to TRBJ2-1, with 7 nucleotides matching TRBD2. There are 16 residues in the CDR3. V shed 0 bases and J 0 bases; nucleotides not matched to a gene: 3. Germline lookup yields CDR1 SGDLS and CDR2 YYNGEE. The CDR3 bases are TGTGCCAGCAGCGTAGGGCCGGGGGGCTCCTACAATGAGCAGTTCTTC. Amino acid sequence: CASSVGPGGSYNEQFF.

The chain has TRBV19 and TRBJ2-1; tentatively, D is TRBD1 (5 bases). Germline CDR1 is LNHDA and CDR2 is SQIVND (reference sequence). The CDR3 totals 13 residues. Trimming took off 4 bases at V and 8 bases at J, with 12 bases between the two ends. The CDR3 coding sequence is TGTGCCAGTAGTAGACCTGAAGGGGATGAGCAGTTCTTC. Amino acid sequence: CASSRPEGDEQFF.

The chain carries TRBV30 and TRBJ1-1; TRBD1 aligns across 8 bases. J lost 1 base, V lost 2 bases, and 3 bases had no gene match. Germline V gene lookup returns CDR1 GTSNPN and CDR2 SVGIG (reference sequence). This CDR3 has 14 amino acids. In DNA, the CDR3 is TGTGCCTGGAGTCTAGACAGGGGGAACACTGAAGCTTTCTTT. Protein product: CAWSLDRGNTEAFF.